This T cell receptor (beta chain) appears in the sequencing data of a study of tumor-infiltrating lymphocytes in primary liver carcinoma. Study results and limitations: Compared with tumor region pairs, tumor-adjacent and tumor-blood pairs overlapped less.

RNA isolated from unsorted whole blood supplied the blood RNA, with germline DNA also extracted. Regarding this clonotype: Its antigen is unknown.

Germline V lookup: CDR1 SGHDN, CDR2 FVKESK. Trimming removed 2 bases from V and 4 bases from J; junction bases left unmatched: 20. The CDR3 spans 20 residues. With a constant-region primer, TCR beta cDNA was made from approximately 520 ng of total RNA. Three nested multiplex PCR rounds, a slightly modified ARM-PCR, produced the libraries for TCR beta. Investigators reported that the first two PCR rounds, at 10 to 11 cycles each, used TRBV1-TRBV30 forward primers with a C-beta reverse primer. TCRdb re-called the multiplex PCR reads with MiXCR, one entry per CDR3 protein. The sample consists of 300,000 to 350,000 distinct CDR3 sequences, 65% of them appearing once.

The material sequenced was peripheral blood. This chain connects TRBV14 to TRBJ1-5; 7 positions agree with TRBD1. The sequence derives from a man aged 40-49 years with primary liver carcinoma and hepatitis B virus infection. CDR3 nucleotide sequence: TGTGCCAGCAGCCAATCTCGACAGGGTTGGGTTTTGGACCGAAATCAGCCCCAGCATTTT. Translated: CASSQSRQGWVLDRNQPQHF.